The next 6 T cell receptor beta chains were all read from a single sample in a study of control samples from healthy donors and cancer patients. Some clones are missing from TCRdb's copy, which holds only in-frame ones; the method was immunoSEQ multiplex PCR. The sample carries fewer than 300,000 clones, over 75% recorded once. The specimen was PBMCs. These receptors were collected from a woman aged 55-69 years with lung cancer.

The chain combines TRBV4-2 with TRBJ2-1; D gene ambiguous. V was clipped by 1 base and J by 10 bases, with 8 bases between them. The CDR3 extends over 12 amino acids. CDR1 and CDR2 (germline): LGHNA, YNFKEQ. The CDR3 loop is CASSQGPGEQFF. The CDR3 region has the DNA TGTGCCAGCAGCCAAGGCCCCGGAGAGCAGTTCTTC.

The chain combines TRBV7-3 with TRBJ2-5; 7 bases align to TRBD1. This CDR3 comprises 13 residues. Unmatched junction bases numbered 2, after V lost 5 bases and J lost 2 bases. From germline, CDR1 is SGHTA and CDR2 FQGTGA. For the CDR3, the DNA is TGTGCCAGCAGCCGGGGACAGCAAGAGACCCAGTACTTC. Residues: CASSRGQQETQYF.

This chain joins TRBV6-5 and TRBJ2-7; D gene uncertain. The CDR3 runs 11 residues. Trimming removed 2 bases from V and 9 bases from J, with 8 bases in between. The V gene's germline CDR1 is MNHEY and CDR2 SVGAGI. The CDR3 DNA reads as TGTGCCAGCAGTTACCACGGTGTGCAGTACTTC. Translated, it gives CASSYHGVQYF.

This CDR3 is CAAQGLPLGEKLFF. In nucleotides, the CDR3 is TGTGCCGCCCAGGGCCTACCCTTAGGTGAAAAACTGTTTTTT. The chain carries TRBV30 and TRBJ1-4, with a possible D match to TRBD1 (5 bases). Between the trimmed V and J ends, which lost 8 bases and 7 bases, there was a span of 20 bases. Germline CDR1 reads GTSNPN; CDR2 reads SVGIG (reference sequence). The CDR3 totals 14 residues. The full variable domain, in which reference TRBV30 and TRBJ1-4 provide the parts outside the CDR3, is SQTIHQWPATLVQPVGSPLSLECTVEGTSNPNLYWYRQAAGRGLQLLFYSVGIGQISSEVPQNLSASRPQDRQFILSSKKLLLSDSGFYLCAAQGLPLGEKLFFGSGTQLSVL.

V usage is TRBV5-1 and J usage is TRBJ2-7; 8 bases map to TRBD2. The V gene end was trimmed by 5 bases and the J gene end by 0 bases; junction bases not matched to a gene: 10. This CDR3 comprises 16 residues. Per the germline V gene, CDR1 is SGHRS and CDR2 is YFSETQ. The DNA of the CDR3 is TGCGCCAGCAGTTCTGCCCTTAGCGGGACCTCCTACGAGCAGTACTTC. The encoded protein is CASSSALSGTSYEQYF.

The rearrangement links TRBV19 to TRBJ2-2, with D possibly being TRBD1 (6 bases). V lost 5 bases, J lost 4 bases, and 14 bases lay in between. This CDR3 is built from 15 residues. CDR1 is LNHDA, CDR2 SQIVND, per germline (reference sequence). CDR3 protein: CASSVNRVGTGELFF. CDR3 nucleotide sequence: TGTGCCAGTAGTGTGAACAGGGTTGGCACCGGGGAGCTGTTTTTT.